The 11 T cell receptor beta chains below come from one sample, sequenced in a study of long-term antiretroviral therapy in people with HIV. Sequencing relied on immunoSEQ assay v3.0, run at survey level. The method was immunoSEQ multiplex PCR; TCRdb's version includes in-frame clones alone and lacks a portion of them. The repertoire holds about 36,000 clones, 80% seen once, with 4.5% to 6% in the top ten. Sequences were derived from unsorted PBMCs, sampled 3.4 years after starting antiretroviral therapy. The origin of the receptors is a man aged 25 to 40 with HIV.

The J gene is TRBJ2-7, the V gene TRBV6-1; D is perhaps TRBD2 (6 bases). CDR1 is MNHNS and CDR2 is SASEGT in the germline V gene. The germline V and J ends were trimmed by 7 bases and 7 bases, with 20 bases remaining between them. This CDR3 is built from 14 residues. The CDR3 sequence: CASTVAVGSWEQYF. For the CDR3, the DNA is TGTGCCAGCACCGTAGCGGTCGGGTCTTGGGAGCAGTACTTC.

The V gene is TRBV19, the J gene TRBJ1-2, with D possibly TRBD1 on 6 matching bases. Germline V gene data show CDR1 as LNHDA and CDR2 as SQIVND (reference sequence). V lost 4 bases and J 6 bases, leaving 12 bases between the germline ends. The CDR3 runs 13 residues. The CDR3 loop is CASSTRDIDGYTF. The DNA of the CDR3 is TGTGCCAGTAGTACCAGGGACATTGATGGCTACACCTTC.

This chain uses TRBV29-1 with TRBJ2-3; unclear D gene. The germline gives CDR1 SQVTM, CDR2 ANQGSEA. The ends were cut back, 0 bases at V and 2 bases at J, with 6 bases in the middle. CDR3 length equals 13 residues. The chain's CDR3 is CSVEEAYTDTQYF. CDR3 in DNA: TGCAGCGTTGAAGAGGCCTACACAGATACGCAGTATTTT.

The chain combines TRBV27 with TRBJ2-7, with a tentative D call TRBD1 (5 bases). V was trimmed by 2 bases and J by 6 bases, leaving 14 bases between them. The germline gives CDR1 MNHEY, CDR2 SMNVEV (reference sequence). CDR3 length equals 14 residues. The CDR3 loop is CASSLKGWITEQYF. In nucleotides, the CDR3 is TGTGCCAGCAGTTTAAAGGGGTGGATCACCGAGCAGTACTTC.

The CDR3, as DNA: TGTGCCAGCAGCGTAGAAATTAGCGGAGCGAACACCGGGGAGCTGTTTTTT. Protein: CASSVEISGANTGELFF. The chain carries TRBV9 and TRBJ2-2; D may be TRBD2 (6 bases). There are 17 residues in the CDR3. V lost 0 bases to trimming and J lost 0 bases, with 12 bases between them. From germline, CDR1 is SGDLS and CDR2 YYNGEE.

The genes are TRBV28 and TRBJ2-1; TRBD2 aligns across 10 bases. The CDR3 spans 15 residues. J lost 9 bases, V lost 5 bases, and 10 bases had no gene match. Per the germline V gene, CDR1 is MDHEN and CDR2 is SYDVKM. The CDR3 DNA reads as TGTGCCAGCAGTCCCTCAAGCGGGAGGGCCATTGAGCAGTTCTTC. Translating gives CASSPSSGRAIEQFF.

The chain has TRBV19 and TRBJ1-5; D uncertain. The V end was cut by 6 bases, the J end by 3 bases, with 9 bases between. Germline values: CDR1 LNHDA, CDR2 SQIVND (reference sequence). CDR3 length equals 13 residues. The CDR3 spells CASSRDFNQPQHF. The CDR3 nucleotides are TGTGCCAGTAGCCGGGATTTCAATCAGCCCCAGCATTTT. The whole variable domain, remainder taken from reference TRBV19 and TRBJ1-5, is DGGITQSPKYLFRKEGQNVTLSCEQNLNHDAMYWYRQDPGQGLRLIYYSQIVNDFQKGDIAEGYSVSREKKESFPLTVTSAQKNPTAFYLCASSRDFNQPQHFGDGTRLSIL.

This clone was picked up a small number of times. The chain is built from TRBV6-6 and TRBJ2-7; D is possibly TRBD2 (5 bases). This CDR3 has 14 amino acids. The V gene lost 5 bases and the J gene lost 2 bases, with 13 bases spanning the gap. Per germline, CDR1 MNHNY and CDR2 SVGAGI (reference sequence). The CDR3 spells CASSPGGSAYEQYF. DNA for the CDR3: TGTGCCAGCAGTCCCGGTGGGAGCGCCTACGAGCAGTACTTC.

The V call is TRBV9, the J call TRBJ2-3; possibly TRBD1 for D (6 bases). CDR1 and CDR2 (germline): SGDLS, YYNGEE. The V end was cut by 1 base, the J end by 2 bases, with 8 bases between. The CDR3 sequence is 14 residues long. CDR3 loop: CASSVRDITDTQYF. The CDR3 DNA reads TGTGCCAGCAGCGTACGGGACATCACAGATACGCAGTATTTT.

There are a few counts of this clone. This sequence joins TRBV5-1 and TRBJ2-7; 7 bases are shared with TRBD1. Germline loops: CDR1 SGHRS, CDR2 YFSETQ. The trim removed 0 bases at V and 3 bases at J, leaving 9 bases unmatched. The CDR3 length is 16 residues. In DNA, the CDR3 is TGCGCCAGCAGCTTGGGCATCAGTGACAGGGACTACGAGCAGTACTTC. Amino acid sequence: CASSLGISDRDYEQYF.

The V and J genes are TRBV6-5 and TRBJ2-2; D call uncertain. CDR3 length equals 15 residues. Trimming removed 3 bases at V and 4 bases at J, with 12 bases between. CDR1 and CDR2 (germline): MNHEY, SVGAGI. CDR3 DNA sequence: TGTGCCAGCAGTTATATCATGGGTTCCACCGGGGAGCTGTTTTTT. It codes for CASSYIMGSTGELFF.